Following are 24 T cell receptor beta chains from one sample sequenced in a study of blood T cell repertoires in COVID-19. Libraries were prepared by immunoSEQ multiplex PCR; TCRdb keeps only in-frame clonotypes and omits some of them. The sample includes about 210,000 clones, approximately 90% seen only once; the top ten take over 9%. The sample taken for sequencing was PBMCs or T cells enriched from blood (not recorded which). Every receptor here comes from a man aged 18 to 29 with acute COVID-19.

This clone was counted a few times. The chain is built from TRBV18 and TRBJ1-1; tentatively, D is TRBD1 (5 bases). With 3 bases removed from V and 0 bases from J, the gap between germline ends came to 11 bases. The CDR3 loop spans 15 amino acids. CDR1 and CDR2 (germline): KGHSH, LQKENI. In DNA form, the CDR3 reads TGTGCCAGCTCACCCTTGTCGACAGTGAACACTGAAGCTTTCTTT. This gives the protein CASSPLSTVNTEAFF.

This clone has only one observation. The V call is TRBV10-3, the J call TRBJ1-6; no reliable D call. CDR1 and CDR2 (germline): ENHRY, SYGVKD. CDR3 length: 13 residues. CDR3 amino acids: CAIRDGWNSPLHF. The CDR3 DNA reads as TGTGCGATCCGGGATGGATGGAATTCACCCCTCCACTTT.

This clone was recorded only once. The CDR3 nucleotides read TGTGCCAGCAGTTATTCCGGGACTAGTGCCTACGAGCAGTACTTC. As protein: CASSYSGTSAYEQYF. The chain is built from TRBV6-5 and TRBJ2-7; TRBD2 matches at 8 bases. V lost 3 bases, J lost 2 bases, and 6 bases stayed unmatched. This CDR3 has 15 amino acids. From germline, CDR1 is MNHEY and CDR2 SVGAGI.

The V and J genes are TRBV7-7 and TRBJ2-7; TRBD1 aligns across 9 bases. The CDR3 consists of 15 residues. Germline V lookup: CDR1 SSHAT, CDR2 FNYEAQ (reference sequence). CDR3 DNA: TGTGCTAGTATCCTAAGGACAGGGGTCTCCTACGAGCAGTACTTC. It specifies CASILRTGVSYEQYF.

The V and J genes are TRBV28 and TRBJ2-5, with 8 bases fitting TRBD2. Looked up from germline, CDR1 is MDHEN and CDR2 is SYDVKM. The CDR3 sequence is 17 residues long. With V trimmed by 7 bases and J by 5 bases, 18 bases remained unmatched. As DNA, the CDR3 is TGTGCCAGCATCCCGGTGTCCCTAAGCGGGAGTGAGGAGACCCAGTACTTC. Encoded protein: CASIPVSLSGSEETQYF.

The rearrangement uses TRBV4-1 and TRBJ1-2; D uncertain. Trimming pared 1 base from V and 4 bases from J, leaving 4 bases between. The V gene's germline CDR1 is MGHRA and CDR2 YSYEKL. The CDR3 is made up of 12 amino acids. CDR3 DNA sequence: TGCGCCAGCAGCCAAGGGGCCTATGGCTACACCTTC. It is translated as CASSQGAYGYTF.

V gene TRBV4-2 combines with J gene TRBJ1-5, with a tentative D call TRBD1 (5 bases). This CDR3 is 17 amino acids long. The V gene's germline CDR1 is LGHNA and CDR2 YNFKEQ. The ends were cut back, 0 bases at V and 0 bases at J, with 12 bases in the middle. CDR3 DNA sequence: TGTGCCAGCAGCCAAGAGAGCAGGGATTATAGCAATCAGCCCCAGCATTTT. Encoded protein: CASSQESRDYSNQPQHF.

The rearrangement joins TRBV7-9 to TRBJ1-2; D not certain. V was cut by 1 base and J by 7 bases, with 10 bases left in between. CDR3 length equals 13 residues. The germline CDR1 and CDR2 sequences are SEHNR and FQNEAQ (reference sequence). The CDR3 coding sequence is TGTGCCAGCAGCTTAGGCTGGGGAGGTGGCTACACCTTC. Its protein product is CASSLGWGGGYTF.

This sequence joins TRBV28 and TRBJ1-1; no definite D call. This CDR3 is 15 amino acids long. The V and J ends lost 4 bases and 0 bases respectively, with 12 bases between them. CDR1 and CDR2 from the germline V gene are MDHEN and SYDVKM. CDR3 nucleotide sequence: TGTGCCAGCAGTTACATACGGACTATGAACACTGAAGCTTTCTTT. Its protein product is CASSYIRTMNTEAFF.

This clone was counted once. The V gene is TRBV6-1, the J gene TRBJ2-7; the D is unclear. V dropped 1 base and J dropped 3 bases, with 13 bases sitting between them. CDR1 and CDR2 (germline): MNHNS, SASEGT. This CDR3 has 15 residues. Written as DNA, the CDR3 is TGTGCCAGCAGTGAAGAACCGAACTATCACTACGAGCAGTACTTC. Amino acids: CASSEEPNYHYEQYF.

CDR3 in DNA: TGTGCCAGCAGTTTTTGGGGAGGTCGGGACACTGAAGCTTTCTTT. It is translated as CASSFWGGRDTEAFF. V usage is TRBV27 and J usage is TRBJ1-1; no clear D. The ends were cut back, 3 bases at V and 3 bases at J, with 14 bases in the middle. The CDR3 covers 15 residues. In germline, CDR1 is MNHEY, CDR2 SMNVEV (reference sequence).

V usage is TRBV11-2 and J usage is TRBJ2-5, with D perhaps matching TRBD2 (5 bases). Trimming took off 4 bases at V and 5 bases at J, with 11 bases between the two ends. The CDR3 contains 13 residues. Germline V gives CDR1 SGHAT, CDR2 FQNNGV. The CDR3 here is CASSWSGRETQYF. Written as DNA, the CDR3 is TGTGCCAGCAGCTGGAGCGGTCGGGAGACCCAGTACTTC.

V and J are TRBV28 and TRBJ1-5, with D possibly being TRBD1 (6 bases). This CDR3 is built from 15 residues. Germline V gene data show CDR1 as MDHEN and CDR2 as SYDVKM. V lost 3 bases and J 10 bases, leaving 19 bases between the germline ends. CDR3 region: CASSLTQGLVFPQHF. The CDR3 DNA follows: TGTGCCAGCAGTTTGACTCAGGGGTTAGTTTTCCCCCAGCATTTT.

At least ten counts were recorded for this clone. CDR3 region: CASSSEEGGGTGELFF. The CDR3 coding sequence is TGTGCCAGCAGCTCCGAAGAGGGAGGGGGCACCGGGGAGCTGTTTTTT. This chain connects TRBV4-2 to TRBJ2-2; possibly TRBD2 for D (7 bases). Deletions cut 5 bases from V and 4 bases from J, with 17 bases between. CDR3 length: 16 amino acids. The germline gives CDR1 LGHNA, CDR2 YNFKEQ.

The chain combines TRBV6-5 with TRBJ2-1; 8 bases match TRBD2. Germline V gene sequence: CDR1 MNHEY, CDR2 SVGAGI. The CDR3 totals 15 residues. The V gene end was trimmed by 9 bases and the J gene end by 8 bases; junction bases not matched to a gene: 15. The CDR3 DNA follows: TGTGCCAGTACTCCGGGACTAGGGGGGCGCGATGAGCAGTTCTTC. This codes for CASTPGLGGRDEQFF.

The V and J genes are TRBV6-5 and TRBJ1-1; TRBD1 might be the D (5 bases). Germline-derived CDR1 and CDR2 are MNHEY and SVGAGI. Trimming stripped 7 bases from V and 1 base from J, with 10 bases between. The CDR3 loop spans 13 amino acids. The CDR3 coding sequence is TGTGCCAGCACCTCGACAGAGAACACTGAAGCTTTCTTT. Protein sequence: CASTSTENTEAFF.

This chain uses TRBV3-1 (or the pseudogene TRBV3-2) with TRBJ1-5; D ambiguous. This CDR3 is 14 amino acids long. The germline gives CDR1 LGHDT, CDR2 YNNKEL (reference sequence). Trimming removed 4 bases at V and 6 bases at J, with 13 bases between. CDR3 residues: CASSPRGVSQPQHF. For the CDR3, the DNA is TGTGCCAGCAGCCCACGGGGAGTCTCTCAGCCCCAGCATTTT.

The chain joins TRBV6-5 to TRBJ2-1, with TRBD1 matching over 8 bases. The J segment lost 9 bases and the V segment lost 6 bases, leaving 13 bases of the junction unmatched. Germline CDR1 MNHEY, CDR2 SVGAGI. The CDR3 runs 15 residues. The DNA of the CDR3 is TGTGCCAGCAGCCTGACAGGGGCATCCACCTTTGAGCAGTTCTTC. Its translation: CASSLTGASTFEQFF.

This clone occurred a few times. The gene calls are TRBV28 and TRBJ1-5, with a possible D match to TRBD1 (5 bases). This CDR3 has 14 amino acids. Germline CDR1 and CDR2: MDHEN and SYDVKM. V shed 3 bases and J shed 2 bases, with 8 bases lying between them. CDR3 DNA: TGTGCCAGCAGTTTGCCGACAGGCAATCAGCCCCAGCATTTT. Its protein product is CASSLPTGNQPQHF.

This sequence joins TRBV10-3 and TRBJ1-3; the match to TRBD1 covers 7 bases. Germline CDR1 reads ENHRY; CDR2 reads SYGVKD. J was trimmed by 0 bases and V by 0 bases; bases with no gene match: 2. The CDR3 is made up of 16 amino acids. The CDR3 spells CAISESTGRSGNTIYF. The CDR3 DNA is TGTGCCATCAGTGAGTCGACAGGGCGCTCTGGAAACACCATATATTTT.

The rearrangement links TRBV7-8 to TRBJ2-5, with a tentative D call TRBD1 (6 bases). Trimming left V 5 bases short and J 0 bases short, with 13 bases between. CDR1 is SGHVS, CDR2 FQNEAQ, per germline. The CDR3 spans 15 residues. The CDR3 reads CASSQDSLYQETQYF. CDR3 coding DNA: TGTGCCAGCAGCCAGGACAGTCTTTACCAAGAGACCCAGTACTTC.

This chain joins TRBV10-3 and TRBJ1-5; unclear D gene. The CDR3 runs 14 residues. V lost 3 bases and J lost 5, with 11 bases in between. Germline CDR1 reads ENHRY; CDR2 reads SYGVKD. The CDR3 protein is CAISEAIEYQPQHF. The CDR3 DNA sequence: TGTGCCATCAGTGAAGCGATTGAGTATCAGCCCCAGCATTTT.

This rearrangement joins TRBV5-4 to TRBJ2-3, with unresolved D. The CDR3 contains 15 residues. V dropped 0 bases and J dropped 4 bases, with 12 bases sitting between them. The germline gives CDR1 SGHNT, CDR2 YYREEE (reference sequence). The CDR3 DNA is TGTGCCAGCAGCTTGGCCCTAGGTCTCGCAGATACGCAGTATTTT. Amino acids: CASSLALGLADTQYF.

The CDR3 loop reads CASSPGGRTDSPLHF. The CDR3 DNA follows: TGTGCCAGCAGCCCTGGCGGGAGAACGGATTCACCCCTCCACTTT. V is TRBV7-3 and J is TRBJ1-6; D is uncertain. CDR3 size: 15 residues. Trimming pared 5 bases from V and 8 bases from J, leaving 16 bases between. Per germline, CDR1 SGHTA and CDR2 FQGTGA.